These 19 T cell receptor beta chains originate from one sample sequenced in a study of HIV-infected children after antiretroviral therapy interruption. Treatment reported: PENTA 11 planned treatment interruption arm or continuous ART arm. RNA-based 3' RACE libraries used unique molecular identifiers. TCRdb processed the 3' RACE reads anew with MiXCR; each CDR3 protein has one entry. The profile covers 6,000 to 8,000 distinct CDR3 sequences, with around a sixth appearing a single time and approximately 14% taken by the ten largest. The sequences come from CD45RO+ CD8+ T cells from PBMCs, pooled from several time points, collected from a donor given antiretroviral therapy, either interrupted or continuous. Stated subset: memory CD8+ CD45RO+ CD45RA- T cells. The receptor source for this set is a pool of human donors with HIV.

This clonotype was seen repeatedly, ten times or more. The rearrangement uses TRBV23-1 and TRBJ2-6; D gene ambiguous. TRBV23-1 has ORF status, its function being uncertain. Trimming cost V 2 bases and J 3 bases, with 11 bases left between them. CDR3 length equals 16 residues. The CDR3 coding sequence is TGCGCCAGCAGTCAACCCGGCAGAGGTGGGGCCAACGTCCTGACTTTC. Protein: CASSQPGRGGANVLTF.

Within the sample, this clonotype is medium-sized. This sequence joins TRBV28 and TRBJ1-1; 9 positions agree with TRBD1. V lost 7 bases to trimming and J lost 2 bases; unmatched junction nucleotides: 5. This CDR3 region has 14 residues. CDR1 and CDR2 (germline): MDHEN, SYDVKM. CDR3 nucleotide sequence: TGTGCCAGCACAAGGGACAGGGTAAACACTGAAGCTTTCTTT. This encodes CASTRDRVNTEAFF.

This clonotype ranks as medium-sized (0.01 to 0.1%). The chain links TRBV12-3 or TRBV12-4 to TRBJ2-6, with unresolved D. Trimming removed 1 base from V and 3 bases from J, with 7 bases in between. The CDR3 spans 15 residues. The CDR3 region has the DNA TGTGCCAGCAGTTTAGTGGAGCTTGGGGCCAACGTCCTGACTTTC. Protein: CASSLVELGANVLTF.

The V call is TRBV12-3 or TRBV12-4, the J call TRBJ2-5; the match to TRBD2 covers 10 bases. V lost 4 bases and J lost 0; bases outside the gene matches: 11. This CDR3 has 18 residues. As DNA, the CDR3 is TGTGCCAGCAGTTCTTTCCCCGGACTAGCGGAGTACCAAGAGACCCAGTACTTC. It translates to CASSSFPGLAEYQETQYF.

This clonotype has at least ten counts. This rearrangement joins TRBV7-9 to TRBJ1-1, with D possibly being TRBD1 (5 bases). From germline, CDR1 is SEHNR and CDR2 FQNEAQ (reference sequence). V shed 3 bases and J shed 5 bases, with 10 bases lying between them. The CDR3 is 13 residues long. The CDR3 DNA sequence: TGTGCCAGCAGCTTTGAGTGGGGGACTGAAGCTTTCTTT. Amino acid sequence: CASSFEWGTEAFF.

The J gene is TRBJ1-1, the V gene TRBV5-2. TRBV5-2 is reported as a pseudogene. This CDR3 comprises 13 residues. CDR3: CASTWTGNTEAFF. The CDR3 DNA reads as TGTGCCAGCACCTGGACAGGGAACACTGAAGCTTTCTTT.

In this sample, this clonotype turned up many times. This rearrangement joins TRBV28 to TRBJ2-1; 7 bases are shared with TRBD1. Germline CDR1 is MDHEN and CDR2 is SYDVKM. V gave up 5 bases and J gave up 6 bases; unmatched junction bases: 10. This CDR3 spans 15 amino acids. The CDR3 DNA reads TGTGCCAGCAGTGGACAGGTCAAGTTTAGCAATGAGCAGTTCTTC. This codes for CASSGQVKFSNEQFF. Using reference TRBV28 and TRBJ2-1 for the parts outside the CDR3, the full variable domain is DVKVTQSSRYLVKRTGEKVFLECVQDMDHENMFWYRQDPGLGLRLIYFSYDVKMKEKGDIPEGYSVSREKKERFSLILESASTNQTSMYLCASSGQVKFSNEQFFGPGTRLTVL.

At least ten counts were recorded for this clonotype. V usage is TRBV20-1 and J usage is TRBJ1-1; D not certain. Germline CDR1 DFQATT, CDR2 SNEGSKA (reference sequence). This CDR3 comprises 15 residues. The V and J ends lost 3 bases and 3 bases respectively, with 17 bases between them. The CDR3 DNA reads TGCAGTGCTAGGGGCACGAGTCACATGGACACTGAAGCTTTCTTT. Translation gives CSARGTSHMDTEAFF.

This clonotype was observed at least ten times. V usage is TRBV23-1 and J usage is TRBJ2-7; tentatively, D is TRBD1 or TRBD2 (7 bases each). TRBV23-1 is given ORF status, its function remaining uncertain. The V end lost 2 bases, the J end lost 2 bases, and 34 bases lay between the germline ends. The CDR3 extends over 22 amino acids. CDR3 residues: CASSQPDAHQGGNTCNTYEQYF. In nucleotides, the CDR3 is TGCGCCAGCAGTCAACCCGATGCACATCAGGGGGGGAATACTTGCAACACCTACGAGCAGTACTTC.

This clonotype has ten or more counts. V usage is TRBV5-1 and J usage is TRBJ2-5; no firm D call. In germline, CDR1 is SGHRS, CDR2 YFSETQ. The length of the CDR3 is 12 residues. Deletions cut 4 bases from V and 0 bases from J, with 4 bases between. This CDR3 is CASSRNQETQYF. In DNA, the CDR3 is TGCGCCAGCAGCCGCAACCAAGAGACCCAGTACTTC.

The CDR3 sequence is CASSWGQGNTEAFF. In DNA, the CDR3 is TGTGCCAGCAGTTGGGGACAGGGCAACACTGAAGCTTTCTTT. The chain carries TRBV6-6 and TRBJ1-1; 9 bases agree with TRBD1. After removal of 4 bases from V and 2 bases from J, the junction contained 2 bases not matched to a gene. The V gene's germline CDR1 is MNHNY and CDR2 SVGAGI (reference sequence). The CDR3 is made up of 14 amino acids.

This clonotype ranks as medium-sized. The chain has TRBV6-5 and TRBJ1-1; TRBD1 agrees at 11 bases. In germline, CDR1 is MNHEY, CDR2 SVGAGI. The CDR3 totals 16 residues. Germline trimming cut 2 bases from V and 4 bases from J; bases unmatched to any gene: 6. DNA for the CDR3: TGTGCCAGCAGTTACAGACCGGGACAGGGGGTCACTGAAGCTTTCTTT. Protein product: CASSYRPGQGVTEAFF.

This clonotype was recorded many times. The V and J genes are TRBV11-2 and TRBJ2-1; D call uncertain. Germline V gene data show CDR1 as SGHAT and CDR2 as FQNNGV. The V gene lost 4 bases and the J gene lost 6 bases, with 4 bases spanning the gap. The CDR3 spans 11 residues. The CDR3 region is CASSSFNEQFF. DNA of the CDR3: TGTGCCAGCAGCTCATTCAATGAGCAGTTCTTC.

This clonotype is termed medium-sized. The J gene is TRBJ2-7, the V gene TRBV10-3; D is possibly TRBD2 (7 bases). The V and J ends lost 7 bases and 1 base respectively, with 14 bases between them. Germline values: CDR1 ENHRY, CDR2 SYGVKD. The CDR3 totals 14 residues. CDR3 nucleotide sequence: TGTGCCATCATGGGGCGGGGGCCTTCCTACGAGCAGTACTTC. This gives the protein CAIMGRGPSYEQYF.

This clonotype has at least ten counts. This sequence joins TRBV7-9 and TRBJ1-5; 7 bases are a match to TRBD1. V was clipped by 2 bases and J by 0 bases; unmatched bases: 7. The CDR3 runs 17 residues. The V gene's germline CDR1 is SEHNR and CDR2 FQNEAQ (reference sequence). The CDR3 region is CASSLWEGAYSNQPQHF. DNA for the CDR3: TGTGCCAGCAGCTTATGGGAGGGGGCTTATAGCAATCAGCCCCAGCATTTT.

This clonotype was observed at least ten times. The chain's CDR3 is CASSPGVSGANVLTF. The DNA for the CDR3 is TGTGCCAGCAGTCCTGGAGTCTCTGGGGCCAACGTCCTGACTTTC. The chain combines TRBV12-3 or TRBV12-4 with TRBJ2-6; D gene uncertain. CDR3 length: 15 residues. V was trimmed by 5 bases and J by 0 bases, leaving 8 bases between them.

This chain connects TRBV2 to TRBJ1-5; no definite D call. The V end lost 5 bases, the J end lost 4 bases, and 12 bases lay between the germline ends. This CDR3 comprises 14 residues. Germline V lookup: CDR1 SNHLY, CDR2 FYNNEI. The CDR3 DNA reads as TGTGCCAGCAGTACGGCAGCGCGTAATCAGCCCCAGCATTTT. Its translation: CASSTAARNQPQHF.

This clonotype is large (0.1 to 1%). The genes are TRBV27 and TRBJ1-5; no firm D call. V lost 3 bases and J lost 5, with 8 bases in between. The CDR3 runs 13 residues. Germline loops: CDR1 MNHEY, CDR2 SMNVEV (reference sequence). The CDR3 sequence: CASSLNYYQPQHF. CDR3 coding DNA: TGTGCCAGCAGTTTGAATTATTATCAGCCCCAGCATTTT.

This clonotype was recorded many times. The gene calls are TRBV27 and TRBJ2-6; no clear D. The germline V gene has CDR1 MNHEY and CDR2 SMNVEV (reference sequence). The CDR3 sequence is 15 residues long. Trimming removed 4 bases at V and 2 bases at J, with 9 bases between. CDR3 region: CASSSTTTGANVLTF. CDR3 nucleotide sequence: TGTGCCAGCAGTTCCACGACCACTGGGGCCAACGTCCTGACTTTC.